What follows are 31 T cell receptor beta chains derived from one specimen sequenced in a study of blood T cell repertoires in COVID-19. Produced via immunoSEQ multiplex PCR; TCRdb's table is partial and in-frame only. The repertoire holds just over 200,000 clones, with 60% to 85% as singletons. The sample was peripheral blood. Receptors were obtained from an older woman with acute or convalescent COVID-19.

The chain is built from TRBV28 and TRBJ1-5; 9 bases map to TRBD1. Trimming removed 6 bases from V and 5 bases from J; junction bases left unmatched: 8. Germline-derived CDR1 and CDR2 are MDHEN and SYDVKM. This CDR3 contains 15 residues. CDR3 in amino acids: CASSLGQGNYQPQHF. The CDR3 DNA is TGTGCCAGCAGCCTGGGACAGGGTAACTATCAGCCCCAGCATTTT.

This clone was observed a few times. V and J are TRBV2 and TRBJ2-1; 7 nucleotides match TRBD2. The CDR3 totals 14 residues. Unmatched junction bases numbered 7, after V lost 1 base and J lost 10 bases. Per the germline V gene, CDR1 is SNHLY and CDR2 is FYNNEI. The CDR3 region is CASSEEREVDEQFF. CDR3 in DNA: TGTGCCAGCAGTGAAGAACGGGAGGTTGACGAGCAGTTCTTC.

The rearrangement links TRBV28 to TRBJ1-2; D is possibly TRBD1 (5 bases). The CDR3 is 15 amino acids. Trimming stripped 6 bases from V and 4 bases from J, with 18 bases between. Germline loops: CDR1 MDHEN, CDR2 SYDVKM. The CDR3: CASSPTSQGSYGYTF. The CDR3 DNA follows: TGTGCCAGCAGCCCGACTTCCCAGGGCTCCTATGGCTACACCTTC.

CDR3 loop: CASSVGQGAGANVLTF. DNA of the CDR3: TGTGCCAGCAGCGTAGGGCAGGGCGCTGGGGCCAACGTCCTGACTTTC. This chain uses TRBV9 with TRBJ2-6; tentatively, D is TRBD1 (5 bases). This CDR3 is 16 amino acids long. CDR1 is SGDLS and CDR2 is YYNGEE in the germline V gene. The V gene lost 0 bases and the J gene lost 2 bases, with 9 bases spanning the gap.

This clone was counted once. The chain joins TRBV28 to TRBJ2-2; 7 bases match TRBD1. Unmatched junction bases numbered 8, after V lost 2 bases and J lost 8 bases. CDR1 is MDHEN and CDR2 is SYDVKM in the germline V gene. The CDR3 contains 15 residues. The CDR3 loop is CASSLRYTGEGELFF. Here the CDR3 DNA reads TGTGCCAGCAGTTTAAGATATACAGGGGAGGGGGAGCTGTTTTTT.

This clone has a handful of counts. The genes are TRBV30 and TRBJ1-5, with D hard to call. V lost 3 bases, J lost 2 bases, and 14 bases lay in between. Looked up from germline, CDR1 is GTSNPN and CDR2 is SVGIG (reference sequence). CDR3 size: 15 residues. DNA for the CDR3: TGTGCCTGGAGCGCCAGGTTGGTCGGCAATCAGCCCCAGCATTTT. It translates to CAWSARLVGNQPQHF.

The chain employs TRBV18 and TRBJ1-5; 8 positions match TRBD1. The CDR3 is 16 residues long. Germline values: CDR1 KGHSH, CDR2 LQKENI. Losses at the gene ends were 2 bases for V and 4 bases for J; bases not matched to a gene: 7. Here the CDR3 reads CASSPETGDRNQPQHF. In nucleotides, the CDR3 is TGTGCCAGCTCACCAGAAACCGGGGACAGGAATCAGCCCCAGCATTTT.

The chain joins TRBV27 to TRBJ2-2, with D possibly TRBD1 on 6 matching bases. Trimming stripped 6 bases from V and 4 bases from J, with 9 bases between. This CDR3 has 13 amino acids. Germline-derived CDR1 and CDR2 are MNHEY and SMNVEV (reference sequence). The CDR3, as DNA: TGTGCCAGCAGGCCAGGGGTCACCGGGGAGCTGTTTTTT. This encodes CASRPGVTGELFF.

DNA of the CDR3: TGTGCCACCAGTGATTTCGAACAGGGAAAAGCTTTCTTT. Its translation is CATSDFEQGKAFF. The V and J genes are TRBV24-1 and TRBJ1-1, with a tentative D call TRBD1 (6 bases). The V end was cut by 1 base, the J end by 9 bases, with 11 bases between. Germline V gene lookup returns CDR1 KGHDR and CDR2 SFDVKD. The CDR3 length is 13 residues.

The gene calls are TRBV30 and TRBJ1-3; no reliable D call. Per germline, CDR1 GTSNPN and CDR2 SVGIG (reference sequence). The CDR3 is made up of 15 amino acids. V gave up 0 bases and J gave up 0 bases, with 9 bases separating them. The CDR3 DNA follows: TGTGCCTGGAGTGTACATTTCTCCTCTGGAAACACCATATATTTT. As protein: CAWSVHFSSGNTIYF.

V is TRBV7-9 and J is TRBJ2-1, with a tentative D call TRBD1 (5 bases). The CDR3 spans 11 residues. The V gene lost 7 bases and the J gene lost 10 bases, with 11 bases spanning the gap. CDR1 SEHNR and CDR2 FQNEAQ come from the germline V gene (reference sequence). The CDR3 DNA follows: TGTGCCAGCACCTCAGGGATCGAGCAGTTCTTC. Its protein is CASTSGIEQFF.

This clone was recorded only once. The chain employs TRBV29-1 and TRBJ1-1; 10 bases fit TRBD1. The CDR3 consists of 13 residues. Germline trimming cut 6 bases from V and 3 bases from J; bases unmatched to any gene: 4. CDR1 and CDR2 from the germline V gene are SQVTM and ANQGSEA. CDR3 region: CSVRQGADTEAFF. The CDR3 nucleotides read TGCAGCGTCCGACAGGGGGCCGACACTGAAGCTTTCTTT.

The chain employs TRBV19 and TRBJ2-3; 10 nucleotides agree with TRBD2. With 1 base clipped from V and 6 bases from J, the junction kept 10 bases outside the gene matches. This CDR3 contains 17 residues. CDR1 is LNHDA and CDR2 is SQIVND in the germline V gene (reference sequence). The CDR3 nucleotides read TGTGCCAGTAGTATAGTGGGGCTAGCGGGGGATTATGATACGCAGTATTTT. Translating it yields CASSIVGLAGDYDTQYF.

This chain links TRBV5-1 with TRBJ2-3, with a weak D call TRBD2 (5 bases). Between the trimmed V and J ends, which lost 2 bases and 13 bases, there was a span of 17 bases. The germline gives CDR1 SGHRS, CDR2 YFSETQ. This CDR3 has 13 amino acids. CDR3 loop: CASSLMDSTAEYF. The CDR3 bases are TGCGCCAGCAGCTTAATGGACTCGACCGCAGAGTATTTT.

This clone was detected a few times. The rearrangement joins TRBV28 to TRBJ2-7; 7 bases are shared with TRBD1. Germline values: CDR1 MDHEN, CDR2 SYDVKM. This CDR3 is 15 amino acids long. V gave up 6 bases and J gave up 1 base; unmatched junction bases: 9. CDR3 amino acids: CASSSPGQNSYEQYF. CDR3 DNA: TGTGCCAGCAGCAGTCCGGGACAGAATTCCTACGAGCAGTACTTC.

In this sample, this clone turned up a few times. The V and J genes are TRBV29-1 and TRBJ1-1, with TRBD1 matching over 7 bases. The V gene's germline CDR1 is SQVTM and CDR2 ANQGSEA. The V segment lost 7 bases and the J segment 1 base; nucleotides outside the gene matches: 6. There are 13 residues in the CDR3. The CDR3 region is CSGSTGRNTEAFF. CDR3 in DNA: TGCAGCGGGTCGACAGGGAGGAACACTGAAGCTTTCTTT. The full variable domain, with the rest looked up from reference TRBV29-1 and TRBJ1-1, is SAVISQKPSRDICQRGTSLTIQCQVDSQVTMMFWYRQQPGQSLTLIATANQGSEATYESGFVIDKFPISRPNLTFSTLTVSNMSPEDSSIYLCSGSTGRNTEAFFGQGTRLTVV.

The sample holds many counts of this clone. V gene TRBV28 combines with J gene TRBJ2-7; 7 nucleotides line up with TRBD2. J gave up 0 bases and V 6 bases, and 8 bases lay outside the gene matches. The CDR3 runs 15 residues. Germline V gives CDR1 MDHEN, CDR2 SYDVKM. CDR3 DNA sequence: TGTGCCAGCAGCCCTACTAGCGATTACTCCTACGAGCAGTACTTC. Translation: CASSPTSDYSYEQYF.

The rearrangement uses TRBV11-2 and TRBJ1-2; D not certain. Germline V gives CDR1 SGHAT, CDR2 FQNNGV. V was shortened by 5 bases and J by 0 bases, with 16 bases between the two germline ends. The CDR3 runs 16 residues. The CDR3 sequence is CASSPPGGQANYGYTF. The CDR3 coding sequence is TGTGCCAGCAGCCCTCCCGGAGGGCAAGCTAACTATGGCTACACCTTC.

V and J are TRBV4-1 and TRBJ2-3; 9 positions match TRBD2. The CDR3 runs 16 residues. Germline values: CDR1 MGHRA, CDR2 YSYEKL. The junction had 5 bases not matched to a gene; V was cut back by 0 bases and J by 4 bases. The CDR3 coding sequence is TGCGCCAGCAGCCAAGATCCCGCGGGAGGGGCAGATACGCAGTATTTT. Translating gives CASSQDPAGGADTQYF.

The CDR3 reads CASSYTGTNTEAFF. The DNA for the CDR3 is TGTGCCAGCAGCTACACAGGGACCAACACTGAAGCTTTCTTT. V gene TRBV9 combines with J gene TRBJ1-1, with a possible D match to TRBD1 (6 bases). The V end lost 4 bases, the J end lost 2 bases, and 12 bases lay between the germline ends. Germline CDR1 reads SGDLS; CDR2 reads YYNGEE. CDR3 length: 14 residues.

In nucleotides, the CDR3 is TGTGCCAGCAGTAGCGGAGGTAACACAGATACGCAGTATTTT. Amino acids: CASSSGGNTDTQYF. This chain joins TRBV6-5 and TRBJ2-3; D may be TRBD2 (5 bases). Trimming removed 5 bases at V and 2 bases at J, with 11 bases between. The CDR3 loop spans 14 amino acids. The V gene's germline CDR1 is MNHEY and CDR2 SVGAGI.

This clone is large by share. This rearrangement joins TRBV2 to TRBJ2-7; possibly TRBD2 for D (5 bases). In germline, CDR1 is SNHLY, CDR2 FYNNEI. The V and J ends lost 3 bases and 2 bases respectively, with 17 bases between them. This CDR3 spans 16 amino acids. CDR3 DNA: TGTGCCAGCAGTGATAATTGGTCGGGGAAGCCCTACGAGCAGTACTTC. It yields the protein CASSDNWSGKPYEQYF.

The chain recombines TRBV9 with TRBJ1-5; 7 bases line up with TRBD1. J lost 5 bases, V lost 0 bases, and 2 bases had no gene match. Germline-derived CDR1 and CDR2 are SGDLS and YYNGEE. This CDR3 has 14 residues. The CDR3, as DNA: TGTGCCAGCAGCGTAGGACAGGGCGATCAGCCCCAGCATTTT. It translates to CASSVGQGDQPQHF.

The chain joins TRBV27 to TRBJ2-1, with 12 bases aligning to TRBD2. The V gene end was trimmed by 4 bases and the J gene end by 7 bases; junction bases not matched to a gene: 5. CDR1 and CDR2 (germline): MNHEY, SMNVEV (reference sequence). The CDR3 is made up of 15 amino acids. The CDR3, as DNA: TGTGCCAGCAGTTCCCTAGCGGGAGGGCTGAATGAGCAGTTCTTC. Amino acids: CASSSLAGGLNEQFF.

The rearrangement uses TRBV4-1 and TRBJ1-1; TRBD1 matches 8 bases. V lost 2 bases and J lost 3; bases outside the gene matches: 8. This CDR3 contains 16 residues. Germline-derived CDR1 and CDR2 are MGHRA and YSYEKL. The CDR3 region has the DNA TGCGCCAGCAGCCAATCGGACAGGGCTGGGGACACTGAAGCTTTCTTT. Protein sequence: CASSQSDRAGDTEAFF.

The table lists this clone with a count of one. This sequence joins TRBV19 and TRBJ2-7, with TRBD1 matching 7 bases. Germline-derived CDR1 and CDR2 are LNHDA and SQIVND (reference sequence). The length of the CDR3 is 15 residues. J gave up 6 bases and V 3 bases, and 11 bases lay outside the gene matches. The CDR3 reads CASSINSRDRGEQYF. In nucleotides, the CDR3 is TGTGCCAGTAGTATTAACTCCCGGGACAGAGGCGAGCAGTACTTC.

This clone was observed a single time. In nucleotides, the CDR3 is TGTGCCAGCAGTCCAAGCCTAAGCCACTATGGCTACACCTTC. It specifies CASSPSLSHYGYTF. The genes are TRBV6-4 and TRBJ1-2, with D unclear. CDR1 and CDR2 (germline): MRHNA, SNTAGT. Trimming took off 5 bases at V and 3 bases at J, with 13 bases between the two ends. This CDR3 is built from 14 residues.

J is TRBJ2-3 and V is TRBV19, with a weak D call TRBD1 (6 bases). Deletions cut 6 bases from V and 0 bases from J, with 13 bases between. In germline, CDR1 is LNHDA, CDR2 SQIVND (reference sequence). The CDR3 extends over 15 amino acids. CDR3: CASRNRAPSTDTQYF. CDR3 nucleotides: TGTGCCAGTAGGAACAGGGCGCCGAGCACAGATACGCAGTATTTT.

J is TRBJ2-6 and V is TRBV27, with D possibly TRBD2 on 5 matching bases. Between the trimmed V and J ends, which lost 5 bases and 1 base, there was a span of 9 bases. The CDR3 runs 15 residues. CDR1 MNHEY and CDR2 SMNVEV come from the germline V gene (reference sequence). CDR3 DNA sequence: TGTGCCAGCAGTCCCGGGATATCTGGGGCCAACGTCCTGACTTTC. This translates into CASSPGISGANVLTF.

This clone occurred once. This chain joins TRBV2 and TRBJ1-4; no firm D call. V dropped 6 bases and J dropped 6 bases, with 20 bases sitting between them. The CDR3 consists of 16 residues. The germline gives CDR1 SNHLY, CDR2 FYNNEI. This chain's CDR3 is CASRAKVTVPDEKLFF. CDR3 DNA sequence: TGTGCCAGCAGAGCGAAGGTGACTGTTCCTGATGAAAAACTGTTTTTT.

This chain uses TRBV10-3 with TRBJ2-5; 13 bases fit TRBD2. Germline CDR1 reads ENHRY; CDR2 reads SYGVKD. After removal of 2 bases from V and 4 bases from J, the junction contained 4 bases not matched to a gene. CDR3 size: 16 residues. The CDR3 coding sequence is TGTGCCATCAGTGAGGGACTAGCGGGAGCCATAGAGACCCAGTACTTC. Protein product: CAISEGLAGAIETQYF.